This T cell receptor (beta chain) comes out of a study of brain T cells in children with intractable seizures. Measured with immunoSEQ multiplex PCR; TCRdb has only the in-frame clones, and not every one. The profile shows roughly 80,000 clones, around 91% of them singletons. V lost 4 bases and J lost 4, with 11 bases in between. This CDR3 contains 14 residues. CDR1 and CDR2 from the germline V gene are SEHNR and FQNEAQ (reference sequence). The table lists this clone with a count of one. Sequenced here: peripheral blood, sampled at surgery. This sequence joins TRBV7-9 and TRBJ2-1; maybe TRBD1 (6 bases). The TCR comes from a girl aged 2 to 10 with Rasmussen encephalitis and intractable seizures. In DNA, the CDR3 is TGTGCCAGCAGCTCAGAACAGGGTTACAATGAGCAGTTCTTC. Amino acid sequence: CASSSEQGYNEQFF. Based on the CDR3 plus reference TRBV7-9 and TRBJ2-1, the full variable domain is DTGVSQNPRHKITKRGQNVTFRCDPISEHNRLYWYRQTLGQGPEFLTYFQNEAQLEKSRLLSDRFSAERPKGSFSTLEIQRTEQGDSAMYLCASSSEQGYNEQFFGPGTRLTVL.